Detailed here is one TCR beta chain. Its target is not known. This record comes from a study of shared clonotypes between healthy human individuals. CD4+ cells yielded CD45RA+ naive and CD45RA-negative memory subsets. Using immunoSEQ multiplex PCR, the repertoire was profiled, and TCRdb retains in-frame clones only, with some absent. The table includes more than 2 million clones, about 94% detected once. The germline gives CDR1 ENHRY, CDR2 SYGVKD. V lost 6 bases, J lost 5 bases, and 9 bases stayed unmatched. CDR3 length equals 15 residues. Study outcomes and limitations: The authors sampled blood alone, and tissue repertoires likely differ. Sequencing depth was predicted to influence how clonotypes are shared among donors.

The V call is TRBV10-3, the J call TRBJ1-1; 10 bases map to TRBD1. The sample taken for sequencing was naive CD4+ T cells sorted from blood. Subset reported: CD45RA+ positively selected. This sequence originates from a man between 18 and 29 years old in good health. CDR3 coding DNA: TGTGCCATCAGCGAACTCGACAGGGGGCTGACTGAAGCTTTCTTT. Protein: CAISELDRGLTEAFF.